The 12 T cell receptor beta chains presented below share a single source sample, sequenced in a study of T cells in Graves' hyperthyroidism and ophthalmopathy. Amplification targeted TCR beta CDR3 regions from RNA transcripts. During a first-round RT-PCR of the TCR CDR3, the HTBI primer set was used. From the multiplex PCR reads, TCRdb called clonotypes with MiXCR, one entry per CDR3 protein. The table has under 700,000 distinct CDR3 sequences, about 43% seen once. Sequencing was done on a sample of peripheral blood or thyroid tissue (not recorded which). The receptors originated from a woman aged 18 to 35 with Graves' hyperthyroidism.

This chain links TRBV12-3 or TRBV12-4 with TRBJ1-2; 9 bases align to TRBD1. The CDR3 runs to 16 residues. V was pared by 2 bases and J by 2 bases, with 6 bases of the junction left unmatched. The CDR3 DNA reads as TGTGCCAGCAGTTTACTGGGACAGGGCGGCAACTATGGCTACACCTTC. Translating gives CASSLLGQGGNYGYTF.

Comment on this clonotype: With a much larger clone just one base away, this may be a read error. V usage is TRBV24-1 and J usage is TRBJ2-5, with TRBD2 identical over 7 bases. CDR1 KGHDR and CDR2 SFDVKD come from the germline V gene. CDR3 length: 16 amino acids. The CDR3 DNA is TGTGCCAGCAGTGATTTGTATCAGGGAGGGCAAGAGACCCAGTACTTC. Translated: CASSDLYQGGQETQYF.

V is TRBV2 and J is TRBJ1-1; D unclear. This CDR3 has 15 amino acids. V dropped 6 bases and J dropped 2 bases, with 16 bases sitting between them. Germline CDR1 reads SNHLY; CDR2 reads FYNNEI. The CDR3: CASSSPGLANTEAFF. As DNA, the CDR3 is TGTGCCAGCAGCTCCCCCGGGCTGGCTAACACTGAAGCTTTCTTT.

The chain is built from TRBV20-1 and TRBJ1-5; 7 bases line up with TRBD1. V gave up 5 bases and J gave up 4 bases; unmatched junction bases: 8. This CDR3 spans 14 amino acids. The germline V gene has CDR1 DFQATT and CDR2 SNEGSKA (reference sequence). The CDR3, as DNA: TGCAGTGCTTCCACCGGGACAGCGAATCAGCCCCAGCATTTT. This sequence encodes CSASTGTANQPQHF.

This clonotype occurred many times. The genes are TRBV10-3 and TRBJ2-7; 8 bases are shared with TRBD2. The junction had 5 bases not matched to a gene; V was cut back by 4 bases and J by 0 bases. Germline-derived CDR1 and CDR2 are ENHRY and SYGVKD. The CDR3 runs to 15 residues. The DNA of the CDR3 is TGTGCCATCAGTGGTAAGCGGGAGTACTCCTACGAGCAGTACTTC. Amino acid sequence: CAISGKREYSYEQYF.

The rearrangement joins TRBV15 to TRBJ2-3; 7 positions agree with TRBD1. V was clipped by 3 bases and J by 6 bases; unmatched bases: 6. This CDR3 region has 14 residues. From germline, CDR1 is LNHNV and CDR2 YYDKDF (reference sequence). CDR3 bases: TGTGCCACCAGCAGTGGGACCAGGGGGGATACGCAGTATTTT. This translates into CATSSGTRGDTQYF.

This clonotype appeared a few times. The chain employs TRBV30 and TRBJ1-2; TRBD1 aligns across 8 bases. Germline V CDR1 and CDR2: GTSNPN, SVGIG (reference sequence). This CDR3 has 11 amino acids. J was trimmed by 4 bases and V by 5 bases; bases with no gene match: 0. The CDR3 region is CAWGTGYGYTF. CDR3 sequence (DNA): TGTGCCTGGGGGACAGGCTATGGCTACACCTTC.

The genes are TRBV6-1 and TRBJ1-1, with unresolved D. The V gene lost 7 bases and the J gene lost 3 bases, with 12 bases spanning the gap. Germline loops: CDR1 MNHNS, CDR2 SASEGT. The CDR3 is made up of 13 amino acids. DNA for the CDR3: TGTGCCAGCATGCGGTATTTGTACACTGAAGCTTTCTTT. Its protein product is CASMRYLYTEAFF.

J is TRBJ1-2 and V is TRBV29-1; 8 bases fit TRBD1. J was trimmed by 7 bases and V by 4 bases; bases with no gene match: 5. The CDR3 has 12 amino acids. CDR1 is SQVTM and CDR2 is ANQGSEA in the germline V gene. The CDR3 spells CSVVRTGTGYTF. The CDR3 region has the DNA TGCAGCGTTGTTAGGACAGGGACTGGCTACACCTTC.

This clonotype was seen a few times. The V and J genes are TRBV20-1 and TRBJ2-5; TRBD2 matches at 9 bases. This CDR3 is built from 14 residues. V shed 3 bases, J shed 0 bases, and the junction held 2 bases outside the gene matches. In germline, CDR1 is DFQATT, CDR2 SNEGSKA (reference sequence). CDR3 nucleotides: TGCAGTGCTAGTGGCGGGAGGGACCAAGAGACCCAGTACTTC. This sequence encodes CSASGGRDQETQYF.

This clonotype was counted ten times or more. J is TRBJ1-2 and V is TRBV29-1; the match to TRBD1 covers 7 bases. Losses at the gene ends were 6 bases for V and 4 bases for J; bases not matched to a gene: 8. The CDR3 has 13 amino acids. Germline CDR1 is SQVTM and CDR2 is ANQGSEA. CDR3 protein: CSVLTGTTYGYTF. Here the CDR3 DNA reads TGCAGCGTCCTGACAGGGACTACCTATGGCTACACCTTC.

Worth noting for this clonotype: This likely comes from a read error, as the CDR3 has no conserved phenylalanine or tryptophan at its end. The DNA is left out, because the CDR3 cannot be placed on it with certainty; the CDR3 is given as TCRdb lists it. The CDR3 sequence: CANTAGEGY. V and J are TRBV2 and TRBJ1-4. Germline values: CDR1 SNHLY, CDR2 FYNNEI. 9 amino acids form the CDR3, both terminal residues included.